Listed here are 25 T cell receptor beta chains from one sample, sequenced in a study of human T cells and chemical hapten exposure. TCRdb re-analysed the RACE reads in MiXCR, keeping a single row per CDR3 protein. The table shows a few hundred thousand distinct CDR3 sequences, with about 6.3% occurring only once. Sample time point: patch test 2, 6 weeks after DPC sensitization. Treatment given: therapeutic diphenylcyclopropenone sensitization with weekly scalp DPC. Sequencing was performed on whole blood, taken in connection with sensitization to the hapten diphenylcyclopropenone (DPC). Every receptor here comes from a woman younger than 35 with alopecia areata. Some clones in this sample may be carry-over from other donors' samples.

The chain joins TRBV27 to TRBJ2-7, with 8 bases that match TRBD1. J gave up 3 bases and V 5 bases, and 6 bases lay outside the gene matches. The CDR3 runs to 14 residues. The V gene's germline CDR1 is MNHEY and CDR2 SMNVEV (reference sequence). The CDR3 is CASSVDRGNYEQYF. For the CDR3, the DNA is TGTGCCAGCAGTGTCGACAGGGGTAACTACGAGCAGTACTTC.

This chain joins TRBV6-5 and TRBJ2-7; D might be TRBD2 (5 bases). The CDR3 loop spans 15 amino acids. V was trimmed by 2 bases and J by 2 bases, leaving 13 bases between them. The V gene's germline CDR1 is MNHEY and CDR2 SVGAGI. CDR3 residues: CASSYGPGTTYEQYF. CDR3 DNA sequence: TGTGCCAGCAGTTACGGGCCGGGAACTACCTACGAGCAGTACTTC.

This clonotype came up a few times. This chain joins TRBV4-3 and TRBJ2-1; TRBD2 matches at 7 bases. Germline V gene lookup returns CDR1 LGHNA and CDR2 YSLEER. The CDR3 covers 16 residues. The V gene end was trimmed by 0 bases and the J gene end by 2 bases; junction bases not matched to a gene: 4. CDR3 coding DNA: TGCGCCAGCAGCCAAGAAGGCGGGGGAACCTACAATGAGCAGTTCTTC. As protein: CASSQEGGGTYNEQFF.

This clonotype was counted many times. CDR3 DNA: TGTGCCAGCAGCAGGCAGAGGGGGCCGGAGACCCAGTACTTC. Amino acids: CASSRQRGPETQYF. This chain joins TRBV7-6 and TRBJ2-5, with 7 bases fitting TRBD1. Germline CDR1 is SGHVS and CDR2 is FNYEAQ. This CDR3 has 14 residues. V shed 5 bases, J shed 5 bases, and the junction held 8 bases outside the gene matches.

The chain employs TRBV28 and TRBJ1-5; TRBD1 is a possible D gene (5 bases). Germline CDR1 is MDHEN and CDR2 is SYDVKM. CDR3 length equals 15 residues. The ends were cut back, 3 bases at V and 4 bases at J, with 13 bases in the middle. The CDR3 protein is CASSLLRGGNQPQHF. The CDR3 nucleotides read TGTGCCAGCAGTTTGCTACGGGGCGGAAATCAGCCCCAGCATTTT.

The gene calls are TRBV7-3 and TRBJ1-1, with unresolved D. This CDR3 spans 13 amino acids. Germline V CDR1 and CDR2: SGHTA, FQGTGA. Trimming took off 5 bases at V and 4 bases at J, with 11 bases between the two ends. The CDR3 sequence: CASSKPGSTEAFF. CDR3 bases: TGTGCCAGCAGCAAACCGGGGAGCACTGAAGCTTTCTTT.

In this sample, this clonotype turned up a few times. This chain connects TRBV3-1 to TRBJ2-1; D ambiguous. Germline V gives CDR1 LGHDT, CDR2 YNNKEL (reference sequence). V was trimmed by 0 bases and J by 6 bases, leaving 9 bases between them. This CDR3 comprises 14 residues. The CDR3 region has the DNA TGTGCCAGCAGCCAAGACACCGGCAGCAATGAGCAGTTCTTC. The encoded protein is CASSQDTGSNEQFF.

This clonotype was counted many times. The chain uses TRBV21-1 and TRBJ1-1; the listed D gene, TRBD1, was not tested against the DNA. TRBV21-1 is flagged as a pseudogene. The CDR3 is 15 residues long. CDR3 sequence: CASIPSGPRLTEAFF. DNA for the CDR3: TGTGCCAGCATCCCGTCTGGGCCACGTCTAACTGAAGCTTTCTTT.

This chain connects TRBV3-1 to TRBJ2-2; the D call may be TRBD1 or TRBD2 (5 bases each). Germline CDR1 reads LGHDT; CDR2 reads YNNKEL (reference sequence). V dropped 4 bases and J dropped 7 bases, with 7 bases sitting between them. The CDR3 is 12 residues long. DNA for the CDR3: TGTGCCAGCAGCCGGGGGATCGGGGAGCTGTTTTTT. Residues: CASSRGIGELFF.

This clonotype was seen more than once but under ten times. This sequence joins TRBV7-2 and TRBJ1-1, with D unresolved. In germline, CDR1 is SGHTA, CDR2 FQGNSA. Trimming removed 3 bases from V and 5 bases from J, with 10 bases in between. The CDR3 loop spans 13 amino acids. The CDR3 spells CASSFLVETEAFF. Written as DNA, the CDR3 is TGTGCCAGCAGCTTTCTTGTGGAGACTGAAGCTTTCTTT.

In this sample, this clonotype turned up a few times. V usage is TRBV5-1 and J usage is TRBJ1-4; D gene uncertain. Trimming took 0 bases from V and 5 from J, leaving 14 bases between them. Germline CDR1 reads SGHRS; CDR2 reads YFSETQ. The CDR3 consists of 16 residues. CDR3 nucleotides: TGCGCCAGCAGCTTGGAACTGGCGGGCGGAAATGAAAAACTGTTTTTT. Translating it yields CASSLELAGGNEKLFF.

The sample holds a few counts of this clonotype. The gene calls are TRBV27 and TRBJ2-7; a weak D match, TRBD1 (6 bases). V lost 4 bases and J lost 2, with 15 bases in between. Germline CDR1 is MNHEY and CDR2 is SMNVEV (reference sequence). The CDR3 spans 15 residues. CDR3 protein: CASSSRQDRPYEQYF. In nucleotides, the CDR3 is TGTGCCAGCAGTTCCCGACAGGATAGGCCCTACGAGCAGTACTTC.

This clonotype has a handful of counts. The CDR3 nucleotides are TGTGCCAGCAGTGGGGGAATCGAGGCTTTCTTT. It specifies CASSGGIEAFF. The gene calls are TRBV25-1 and TRBJ1-1; D remains ambiguous. With 4 bases removed from V and 11 bases from J, the gap between germline ends came to 11 bases. The CDR3 sequence is 11 residues long. Germline CDR1 MGHDK, CDR2 SYGVNS.

Regarding this clonotype: A clone one base away is much larger, so this may be a read error. The genes are TRBV7-8 and TRBJ2-3; D not certain. The CDR3 extends over 14 amino acids. Germline CDR1 is SGHVS and CDR2 is FQNEAQ. Trimming removed 1 base at V and 0 bases at J, with 5 bases between. CDR3 sequence: CASSLEASTDTQYF. DNA for the CDR3: TGTGCCAGCAGCTTAGAGGCTAGCACAGATACGCAGTATTTT.

V gene TRBV7-9 combines with J gene TRBJ1-3, with unresolved D. The V end was cut by 1 base, the J end by 0 bases, with 7 bases between. CDR3 length: 15 residues. Germline values: CDR1 SEHNR, CDR2 FQNEAQ (reference sequence). CDR3 coding DNA: TGTGCCAGCAGCTTAGTGAGTTCCTCTGGAAACACCATATATTTT. Protein product: CASSLVSSSGNTIYF.

There are many counts of this clonotype. This chain joins TRBV6-2 or TRBV6-3 and TRBJ1-1; D is uncertain. CDR1 MNHEY and CDR2 SVGEGT come from the germline V gene. Trimming stripped 7 bases from V and 1 base from J, with 10 bases between. The CDR3 is 13 amino acids. The CDR3 DNA reads TGTGCCAGCACACCCGCAGCGAACACTGAAGCTTTCTTT. This sequence encodes CASTPAANTEAFF.

This clonotype occurred many times. The CDR3 DNA reads as TGTGCCAGCAGCGGCACAGGGCGGACTGAAGCTTTCTTT. This encodes CASSGTGRTEAFF. The V call is TRBV9, the J call TRBJ1-1, with D perhaps matching TRBD1 (6 bases). The germline gives CDR1 SGDLS, CDR2 YYNGEE. Trimming stripped 3 bases from V and 5 bases from J, with 11 bases between. The length of the CDR3 is 13 residues.

This clonotype was counted a few times. The DNA for the CDR3 is TGTGCCAGCAGCGGTGGTGACTCTGGAAACACCATATATTTT. This codes for CASSGGDSGNTIYF. The genes are TRBV9 and TRBJ1-3; unclear D gene. Per the germline V gene, CDR1 is SGDLS and CDR2 is YYNGEE. The CDR3 spans 14 residues. V shed 3 bases and J shed 0 bases, with 7 bases lying between them.

This rearrangement joins TRBV7-9 to TRBJ2-4; 8 bases fit TRBD2. V shed 5 bases and J 3 bases; nucleotides not matched to a gene: 6. In germline, CDR1 is SEHNR, CDR2 FQNEAQ (reference sequence). The CDR3 is 15 amino acids. The CDR3 protein is CASSREGPVKNIQYF. For the CDR3, the DNA is TGTGCCAGCAGCCGGGAGGGGCCAGTCAAAAACATTCAGTACTTC.

This clonotype was seen repeatedly, ten times or more. The chain couples TRBV4-2 to TRBJ1-3; no clear D gene. The CDR3 extends over 16 amino acids. Trimming pared 0 bases from V and 0 bases from J, leaving 9 bases between. Germline V gene sequence: CDR1 LGHNA, CDR2 YNFKEQ. CDR3 sequence: CASSQDNANSGNTIYF. DNA of the CDR3: TGTGCCAGCAGCCAAGATAACGCAAACTCTGGAAACACCATATATTTT.

The table lists this clonotype with many counts. This sequence joins TRBV14 and TRBJ1-6; no reliable D call. Germline CDR1 SGHDN, CDR2 FVKESK. Trimming removed 1 base at V and 7 bases at J, with 8 bases between. The CDR3 sequence is 14 residues long. The CDR3 sequence is CASSQVTRNSPLHF. CDR3 in DNA: TGTGCCAGCAGCCAAGTGACTAGAAATTCACCCCTCCACTTT.

This clonotype was observed a handful of times. The chain has TRBV6-6 and TRBJ1-1; TRBD1 agrees at 7 bases. V shed 6 bases and J 4 bases; nucleotides not matched to a gene: 11. Germline CDR1 and CDR2: MNHNY and SVGAGI (reference sequence). The CDR3 spans 15 residues. Here the CDR3 reads CASRYRAGGSTEAFF. The CDR3 bases are TGTGCCAGCAGGTATAGGGCAGGGGGTAGCACTGAAGCTTTCTTT.

In its sample, this clonotype was seen a few times. This sequence joins TRBV3-1 and TRBJ2-7, with TRBD1 as a possible D gene (5 bases). Trimming cost V 5 bases and J 0 bases, with 11 bases left between them. The length of the CDR3 is 14 residues. The germline V gene has CDR1 LGHDT and CDR2 YNNKEL (reference sequence). Here the CDR3 DNA reads TGTGCCAGCAGCTGGAAAGGGGTCTCCTACGAGCAGTACTTC. Its protein product is CASSWKGVSYEQYF.

This clonotype was counted only a few times. This sequence joins TRBV27 and TRBJ1-4, with D possibly being TRBD1 (6 bases). The CDR3 has 13 residues. The germline V gene has CDR1 MNHEY and CDR2 SMNVEV (reference sequence). V was pared by 6 bases and J by 4 bases, with 9 bases between. The CDR3 DNA reads TGTGCCAGCAGGGGACAAAATAATGAAAAACTGTTTTTT. Residues: CASRGQNNEKLFF.

This clonotype has only a few counts. The V gene is TRBV10-3, the J gene TRBJ2-1; D uncertain. V lost 0 bases and J 9 bases, leaving 9 bases between the germline ends. Germline V CDR1 and CDR2: ENHRY, SYGVKD. The CDR3 runs 13 residues. The CDR3 loop reads CAISESLGREQFF. The CDR3 DNA reads as TGTGCCATCAGTGAGTCGCTGGGCCGTGAGCAGTTCTTC.